A single sample gave rise to the 18 T cell receptor beta chains below, sequenced in a study of T-cell reconstitution after alpha-beta-depleted transplantation in children. Unique molecular identifiers tagged the TCRbeta library. TCRdb called the PCR reads again in MiXCR, with one record for every CDR3 protein. The sample holds under 450,000 distinct CDR3 sequences, roughly 16% seen once. Here the sequenced sample was PBMCs, mostly from graft donor cells, taken 360 days after TCRalphabeta/CD19-depleted stem cell transplant. These receptors all come from a boy under two years old who had a stem cell transplant for Wiskott-Aldrich syndrome, so the T cells may come from the graft donor.

The V gene is TRBV30, the J gene TRBJ2-7, with 8 bases fitting TRBD1. J lost 9 bases, V lost 5 bases, and 3 bases had no gene match. Germline CDR1 is GTSNPN and CDR2 is SVGIG (reference sequence). This CDR3 has 10 amino acids. The CDR3 protein is CAWGTGGQYF. In DNA, the CDR3 is TGTGCCTGGGGGACAGGAGGGCAGTACTTC.

The V and J genes are TRBV20-1 and TRBJ2-3; possibly TRBD1 for D (6 bases). Trimming took 3 bases from V and 0 from J, leaving 10 bases between them. CDR3 length: 14 amino acids. Germline V CDR1 and CDR2: DFQATT, SNEGSKA (reference sequence). The CDR3 loop is CSASFRGSTDTQYF. The CDR3 bases are TGCAGTGCTAGTTTTAGGGGGAGCACAGATACGCAGTATTTT.

The chain carries TRBV24-1 and TRBJ2-5; 11 bases match TRBD2. The V gene's germline CDR1 is KGHDR and CDR2 SFDVKD. The CDR3 totals 17 residues. V dropped 6 bases and J dropped 4; count of bases not matched to a gene: 12. The CDR3 sequence is CATSRGGHGTSGETQYF. DNA of the CDR3: TGTGCCACCAGTCGGGGGGGACACGGGACTAGCGGAGAGACCCAGTACTTC.

The chain carries TRBV20-1 and TRBJ2-1; TRBD2 agrees at 7 bases. J lost 7 bases, V lost 5 bases, and 8 bases had no gene match. Germline V CDR1 and CDR2: DFQATT, SNEGSKA (reference sequence). This CDR3 has 13 residues. The CDR3 coding sequence is TGCAGTGCTCGGACCGGGACTACGAATGAGCAGTTCTTC. Amino acid sequence: CSARTGTTNEQFF.

This clonotype was seen only a few times. The genes are TRBV12-3 or TRBV12-4 and TRBJ2-5; 10 nucleotides agree with TRBD1. There are 14 residues in the CDR3. The ends lost 4 bases at V and 5 bases at J; junction bases unmatched: 4. This chain's CDR3 is CASSYDRGLETQYF. In DNA form, the CDR3 reads TGTGCCAGCAGTTACGACAGGGGGCTTGAGACCCAGTACTTC.

This clonotype was counted many times. The V and J genes are TRBV6-1 and TRBJ2-7; TRBD1 might be the D (8 bases). The germline CDR1 and CDR2 sequences are MNHNS and SASEGT. The CDR3 contains 15 residues. Between the trimmed V and J ends, which lost 5 bases and 7 bases, there was a span of 21 bases. CDR3 bases: TGTGCCAGCAGTCCAAGACAGGGGACTACTATAGAGCAGTACTTC. It is translated as CASSPRQGTTIEQYF.

This rearrangement joins TRBV15 to TRBJ2-3; 9 positions agree with TRBD1. This CDR3 contains 18 residues. The trim removed 0 bases at V and 4 bases at J, leaving 11 bases unmatched. The germline V gene has CDR1 LNHNV and CDR2 YYDKDF (reference sequence). The CDR3 is CATSREKNRGRRADTQYF. CDR3 nucleotides: TGTGCCACCAGCAGAGAGAAAAACAGGGGGCGCCGGGCAGATACGCAGTATTTT.

This clonotype was counted a few times. The chain employs TRBV20-1 and TRBJ2-5; D is ambiguous. Germline V gene lookup returns CDR1 DFQATT and CDR2 SNEGSKA (reference sequence). The V end lost 6 bases, the J end lost 4 bases, and 9 bases lay between the germline ends. This CDR3 spans 11 amino acids. The CDR3: CSASKLETQYF. The DNA for the CDR3 is TGCAGTGCCTCCAAATTAGAGACCCAGTACTTC.

The chain employs TRBV29-1 and TRBJ1-2, with 8 bases identical to TRBD1. CDR1 is SQVTM and CDR2 is ANQGSEA in the germline V gene. V shed 3 bases, J shed 7 bases, and the junction held 1 base outside the gene matches. The CDR3 totals 11 residues. CDR3 protein: CSVDQGAGYTF. The CDR3 coding sequence is TGCAGCGTTGACCAGGGGGCTGGCTACACCTTC. The full variable domain, completed using reference TRBV29-1 and TRBJ1-2, is SAVISQKPSRDICQRGTSLTIQCQVDSQVTMMFWYRQQPGQSLTLIATANQGSEATYESGFVIDKFPISRPNLTFSTLTVSNMSPEDSSIYLCSVDQGAGYTFGSGTRLTVV.

This clonotype was found a few times. The chain carries TRBV7-9 and TRBJ2-1; D is unresolved. CDR1 is SEHNR and CDR2 is FQNEAQ in the germline V gene (reference sequence). V lost 5 bases to trimming and J lost 0 bases, with 14 bases between them. The CDR3 has 16 amino acids. The CDR3 sequence is CASSLVGLSSYNEQFF. DNA of the CDR3: TGTGCCAGCAGCCTAGTTGGCCTTAGCTCCTACAATGAGCAGTTCTTC.

A few counts support this clonotype. This chain uses TRBV18 with TRBJ2-3; 8 bases match TRBD2. The CDR3 sequence is 15 residues long. The J segment lost 2 bases and the V segment lost 5 bases, leaving 6 bases of the junction unmatched. CDR1 and CDR2 from the germline V gene are KGHSH and LQKENI. DNA of the CDR3: TGTGCCAGCTCAGCGGGACTAGAGAACACAGATACGCAGTATTTT. Translation: CASSAGLENTDTQYF.

This clonotype has only a few counts. The chain couples TRBV7-9 to TRBJ2-1, with 7 positions matching TRBD2. Germline V gene sequence: CDR1 SEHNR, CDR2 FQNEAQ (reference sequence). The trim removed 2 bases at V and 7 bases at J, leaving 8 bases unmatched. This CDR3 spans 15 amino acids. CDR3 region: CASSLLREVWNEQFF. Here the CDR3 DNA reads TGTGCCAGCAGCTTACTACGGGAGGTATGGAATGAGCAGTTCTTC.

The chain recombines TRBV18 with TRBJ2-7; 8 bases fit TRBD1. The CDR3 totals 15 residues. J lost 9 bases, V lost 5 bases, and 15 bases had no gene match. CDR1 KGHSH and CDR2 LQKENI come from the germline V gene. The CDR3 loop is CASSVRTGPNGGQYF. Written as DNA, the CDR3 is TGTGCCAGCTCAGTCCGGACAGGGCCCAACGGGGGGCAGTACTTC.

A few counts support this clonotype. The chain couples TRBV5-1 to TRBJ2-1; TRBD2 agrees at 9 bases. Per the germline V gene, CDR1 is SGHRS and CDR2 is YFSETQ. The CDR3 is 15 residues long. V gave up 2 bases and J gave up 4 bases; unmatched junction bases: 4. The CDR3 protein is CASSLRTSEYNEQFF. For the CDR3, the DNA is TGCGCCAGCAGCTTAAGGACTAGCGAGTACAATGAGCAGTTCTTC.

The chain is built from TRBV7-7 and TRBJ2-5, with 12 bases identical to TRBD2. CDR3 length equals 18 residues. The germline gives CDR1 SSHAT, CDR2 FNYEAQ (reference sequence). The V gene end was trimmed by 0 bases and the J gene end by 10 bases; junction bases not matched to a gene: 15. The CDR3 loop reads CASSLAPGLAGGRENQYF. The CDR3 bases are TGTGCCAGCAGCTTAGCCCCGGGACTAGCGGGCGGAAGAGAAAACCAGTACTTC.

The chain combines TRBV9 with TRBJ2-3; 9 bases align to TRBD1. Per the germline V gene, CDR1 is SGDLS and CDR2 is YYNGEE. There are 17 residues in the CDR3. V lost 1 base and J lost 2; bases outside the gene matches: 8. The DNA of the CDR3 is TGTGCCAGCAGCGTAAGGGCAAACAGGGGGCTCACAGATACGCAGTATTTT. Residues: CASSVRANRGLTDTQYF.

This clonotype was recorded a few times. The chain recombines TRBV5-1 with TRBJ2-7, with TRBD2 as a possible D gene (6 bases). V was cut by 0 bases and J by 0 bases, with 10 bases left in between. This CDR3 region has 15 residues. Germline V CDR1 and CDR2: SGHRS, YFSETQ. CDR3 DNA: TGCGCCAGCAGCTTGGGCGGGATGAGCTCCTACGAGCAGTACTTC. Residues: CASSLGGMSSYEQYF. Combining the CDR3 with reference TRBV5-1 and TRBJ2-7 gives the whole variable domain KAGVTQTPRYLIKTRGQQVTLSCSPISGHRSVSWYQQTPGQGLQFLFEYFSETQRNKGNFPGRFSGRQFSNSRSEMNVSTLELGDSALYLCASSLGGMSSYEQYFGPGTRLTVT.

The rearrangement joins TRBV9 to TRBJ2-5; D is possibly TRBD1 or TRBD2 (5 bases each). From germline, CDR1 is SGDLS and CDR2 YYNGEE. V lost 8 bases and J lost 2, with 13 bases in between. The CDR3 covers 13 residues. The CDR3 is CASSAGAQETQYF. The DNA of the CDR3 is TGTGCCAGTTCTGCCGGGGCGCAAGAGACCCAGTACTTC.